The table lists the clone carrying this T cell receptor beta chain with many counts. Its antigen is not identified. The sample belongs to a study of identical twins. Findings and caveats of the study: Cord blood beta clonotypes that were abundant carried fewer insertions, and memory repertoires showed no such trend. Modelling underestimated the level of out-of-frame TCR alpha sharing observed in monozygotic twins. Beta out-of-frame sequences showed weaker excess sharing between twins.

V gave up 7 bases and J gave up 7 bases; unmatched junction bases: 10. This CDR3 spans 14 amino acids. The germline V gene encodes CDR1 MNHEY and CDR2 SVGEGT. A universal primer site was incorporated via template switching, and the cDNA contained unique molecular identifiers. TCRdb itself ran the 5' RACE reads through MiXCR, one entry per CDR3 protein. The data show a few hundred thousand distinct CDR3 sequences, approximately 10% seen once. This clonotype was obtained from a man aged 50 or older in good health. The chain is built from TRBV6-2 or TRBV6-3 and TRBJ2-1, with TRBD2 matching over 7 bases. The source material was memory T cells sorted from blood. The CDR3 sequence is CASKTTSLANEQFF. The DNA for the CDR3 is TGTGCCAGCAAGACGACTAGCCTGGCGAATGAGCAGTTCTTC.